The present entry profiles one T cell receptor (beta chain) with its context. Looked up from germline, CDR1 is SGHTA and CDR2 is FQGNSA. V dropped 4 bases and J dropped 2 bases, with 13 bases sitting between them. There are 15 residues in the CDR3. Method: immunoSEQ multiplex PCR; TCRdb's copy keeps in-frame clones and lacks some. In the table there are 200,000 to 250,000 clones, just over 85% of which are singletons. This sample is part of a study of blood T cell repertoires in COVID-19. The wider study: The cDNA or gDNA used as material had been derived from T cells, B-cell-depleted T cells, or PBMCs.

The chain couples TRBV7-2 to TRBJ2-3, with D tentatively TRBD2 (5 bases). The sequence came from a woman between 35 and 50 years old with acute COVID-19. The sequenced material came from PBMCs or T cells enriched from blood (not recorded which). CDR3 coding DNA: TGTGCCAGCAGCTCTCCTTCGGGGTCCACAGATACGCAGTATTTT. It codes for CASSSPSGSTDTQYF.